This paragraph covers one TCR beta chain sequence. What it binds is unknown. Patients with autoimmune history or systemic immunosuppression were excluded. The sample comes from a study of OX40 agonist ivuxolimab in advanced cancers. As for the study in general: Melanoma, hepatocellular carcinoma, head and neck or renal cell cancer occurred in dose-escalation patients. The study, taken as a whole, reports: Low levels of normalized T-cell clonal expansion also appeared in some nonresponders. On average, CD8+ T cells had more expanded clones than CD4+.

Here immunoSEQ multiplex PCR was the method, and the copy in TCRdb shows in-frame clones only, minus some. The sample records fewer than 90,000 clones, roughly 86% being singletons. This TCR came from an adult with an advanced solid tumor such as melanoma, head and neck, liver or kidney cancer. Here the sequenced sample was CD4+ or CD8+ T cells sorted from blood, taken in a trial of the OX40 agonist ivuxolimab.

The CDR3 sequence: CAISEARDPYNEQFF. The CDR3 nucleotides are TGTGCCATCAGTGAAGCCAGGGATCCTTACAATGAGCAGTTCTTC. The rearrangement uses TRBV10-3 and TRBJ2-1; D might be TRBD1 (5 bases). V dropped 3 bases and J dropped 4 bases, with 13 bases sitting between them. This CDR3 has 15 amino acids. Germline lookup yields CDR1 ENHRY and CDR2 SYGVKD.